This T cell receptor beta chain was sequenced during a study of cytotoxic CD8 clonotypes in ibrutinib-treated CLL (dated by TCRdb to the early 2020s). The study in broad terms: The cohort was composed of 10 to 11 relapsed/refractory and about 15 treatment-naive patients; IGHV unmutated status was identified in approximately 18 patients. An average of around 260,000 productive templates and some 99,000 productive rearrangements was obtained per sample. Every remission and progressive disease sample was obtained while ibrutinib was still being received by the patients. Of the 90 or so participants in the trial, roughly 25 had longitudinal samples available. Cryopreserved peripheral blood mononuclear cells were obtained before treatment, at response, and at either sustained remission or disease progression. Partial responses were observed in 24 patients and complete responses in 2; after a median follow-up of around 68 months, remission was maintained in around 14 patients and progression was observed in approximately 12. Samples at response were collected after a median of about 12 months of treatment, with a range of 6 to 36 months. Paper-wide results and their limitations: At baseline, clonality was higher than in age-matched healthy donors and showed a strong correlation with circulating CD8+ T-cell counts. Public clonotypes were rare and either shrank or stayed stable during treatment, and the rise in clonality at ibrutinib response reflected expansion of private clonotypes. At ibrutinib response clonality went up, during sustained remission it held steady, and at progression it dropped back toward baseline. Lymph node repertoires were not examined, and the timing of sampling was not matched between patients in sustained remission and those whose disease progressed.

The time point label, as the study defines it: progressive disease on ibrutinib. For TCR beta library preparation, 1.5 to 2.5 micrograms of genomic DNA was extracted from cryopreserved PBMCs. Longitudinal blood samples from CLL patients on ibrutinib monotherapy underwent high-throughput TCR beta sequencing. The patients took part in an open-label, single-center phase 2 trial of ibrutinib monotherapy. With regard to this clone: Its antigen is not yet known. No base qualities exist here, and no much larger clone lies one base off it. Distinct nucleotide sequences in the sample also encode this CDR3.

Each clonotype received, on average, around 10x coverage in deep resolution sequencing performed on a MiSeq, where the target depth lay between 1 in 1 million and 1 in 200,000 T cells. The immunoSEQ hsTCRB Kit was used to generate the TCR beta libraries. The study's processing was this. Data were analyzed with ImmunoSEQ Data Assistant and ImmunoSEQ Analyzer, with V, D and J genes assigned per IMGT definitions. Clonality, which ranges from 0 to 1, was calculated by subtracting the normalized Shannon entropy of productive rearrangement frequencies from one. Only overrepresented clonotypes making up at least 0.05% of each patient's repertoire were included in the public clonotype analysis. Approximately 13 age-matched healthy donor repertoires from immuneACCESS served as clonality controls. Imported from immuneACCESS, the table was reduced by TCRdb to in-frame sequences with V and J called. These copies leave out some clones; in studies compared against another copy, an unresolved V gene accounts for under half, and the cause of the remainder is not known. Clone size and V and J calls were adopted from that table, with D and trimming inferred from the DNA. This sample holds about 160,000 clones; about 88% were observed only once. Of the sample, roughly 3% is held by the ten largest clones.

The CDR3 runs 15 residues from the cysteine to the phenylalanine. Only CDR3 DNA remains: 45 bases, in frame from the first base. Sequences SGDLS (CDR1) and YYNGEE (CDR2) are obtained from the germline V gene. V is cut by 0 bases and J by 0 bases, and the space between the germline ends is 7 bases. The sequence was collected from a human donor with chronic lymphocytic leukemia. The specimen was PBMCs, collected at disease progression, from a patient treated with ibrutinib. Here the chain combines TRBV9 and TRBJ1-5, with the D gene call left open. The nucleotide sequence is TGTGCCAGCAGCGTAGGCGGAGATAGCAATCAGCCCCAGCATTTT. The resulting protein is CASSVGGDSNQPQHF.